What follows is one T cell receptor beta chain and its context. The sample comes from a study of T cell repertoires in cytomegalovirus infection. V lost 5 bases and J lost 0; bases outside the gene matches: 13. CDR3 length: 17 residues. CDR1 and CDR2 (germline): SEHNR, FQNEAQ (reference sequence). MiXCR was run by TCRdb on the reads, yielding one entry per CDR3 protein. The sample has under 600,000 distinct CDR3 sequences, 16% seen once. Sequenced: CD8+ T cells from PBMCs. The TCR comes from a human donor in good health (CMV status not recorded). Some clones in this sample may be carry-over from other donors' samples. V gene TRBV7-9 combines with J gene TRBJ2-7; 7 bases match TRBD1. The chain's CDR3 is CASSQNVETGNSYEQYF. The CDR3 region has the DNA TGTGCCAGCAGCCAAAACGTCGAGACAGGGAACTCCTACGAGCAGTACTTC.